The 8 T cell receptor beta chains below were found in one sample sequenced in a study of tissue T cells after allogeneic stem cell transplantation. Steroid-refractory graft-versus-host disease after allogeneic hematopoietic cell transplant qualified adults for prospective research-autopsy enrollment. The assay was immunoSEQ multiplex PCR, and TCRdb's table has in-frame clones only and misses some. The sample lists 2,500 to 3,500 clones, 64% occurring once. The sample was descending colon tissue, taken at autopsy. These receptors were obtained from a male patient over 55 with steroid-refractory graft-versus-host disease after an allogeneic stem cell transplant. Some T cells may trace back to the graft donor.

This chain uses TRBV5-5 with TRBJ1-2; 9 nucleotides agree with TRBD1. V trimming: 4 bases; J trimming: 7 bases; junction bases outside the gene matches: 14. The CDR3 runs 16 residues. Germline CDR1 is SGHKS and CDR2 is YYEKEE (reference sequence). The CDR3, as DNA: TGTGCCAGCAGCCTCCTGAGCCCGGGACAGGGAGCTGGCTACACCTTC. Amino acids: CASSLLSPGQGAGYTF.

The CDR3 nucleotides read TGTGCCAGCAGTTCGGGACAGCGATACTATGGCTACACCTTC. Translating gives CASSSGQRYYGYTF. V and J are TRBV6-5 and TRBJ1-2; 7 bases are shared with TRBD1. From germline, CDR1 is MNHEY and CDR2 SVGAGI. The CDR3 consists of 14 residues. Trimming cost V 4 bases and J 3 bases; bases outside gene matches: 5.

This clone has a single count. The chain joins TRBV11-1 to TRBJ2-3; D gene unclear. CDR1 is SGHAT, CDR2 FQDESV, per germline (reference sequence). V lost 3 bases to trimming and J lost 0 bases, with 10 bases between them. CDR3 length equals 15 residues. The CDR3 reads CASSLDATSTDTQYF. The DNA of the CDR3 is TGTGCCAGCAGCTTGGACGCCACTAGCACAGATACGCAGTATTTT. The full variable domain, in which reference TRBV11-1 and TRBJ2-3 provide the parts outside the CDR3, is EAEVAQSPRYKITEKSQAVAFWCDPISGHATLYWYRQILGQGPELLVQFQDESVVDDSQLPKDRFSAERLKGVDSTLKIQPAELGDSAMYLCASSLDATSTDTQYFGPGTRLTVL.

The V and J genes are TRBV3-1 (or the pseudogene TRBV3-2) and TRBJ2-5, with D unclear. The CDR3 has 15 amino acids. The V and J ends lost 0 bases and 3 bases respectively, with 11 bases between them. Germline V lookup: CDR1 LGHDT, CDR2 YNNKEL (reference sequence). CDR3 loop: CASSQDWARKETQYF. DNA of the CDR3: TGTGCCAGCAGCCAAGATTGGGCTAGAAAAGAGACCCAGTACTTC.

This clone was observed a few times. This chain joins TRBV5-1 and TRBJ1-1; possibly TRBD1 for D (5 bases). Trimming removed 2 bases from V and 5 bases from J, with 7 bases in between. This CDR3 has 12 amino acids. Germline V gene lookup returns CDR1 SGHRS and CDR2 YFSETQ. The CDR3 here is CASSFQGTEAFF. CDR3 in DNA: TGCGCCAGCAGCTTCCAGGGAACTGAAGCTTTCTTT.

CDR3 in DNA: TGTGCCAGCAGCTTCCTCTCAGGGACTGAAGCTTTCTTT. It codes for CASSFLSGTEAFF. The rearrangement joins TRBV7-9 to TRBJ1-1; TRBD1 is a possible D gene (5 bases). The length of the CDR3 is 13 residues. The V gene lost 3 bases and the J gene lost 5 bases, with 10 bases spanning the gap. Germline CDR1 reads SEHNR; CDR2 reads FQNEAQ (reference sequence).

The chain carries TRBV9 and TRBJ2-1; no clear D gene. The V gene's germline CDR1 is SGDLS and CDR2 YYNGEE. This CDR3 comprises 14 residues. V lost 3 bases and J 5 bases, leaving 12 bases between the germline ends. The CDR3 loop is CASSGRPTDNEQFF. DNA of the CDR3: TGTGCCAGCAGCGGGCGGCCTACTGACAATGAGCAGTTCTTC.

V and J are TRBV4-1 and TRBJ2-3; D uncertain. Germline V gene sequence: CDR1 MGHRA, CDR2 YSYEKL. The CDR3 totals 15 residues. Trimming left V 0 bases short and J 2 bases short, with 9 bases between. The CDR3 DNA sequence: TGCGCCAGCAGCCAAGAGACACAGTCCACAGATACGCAGTATTTT. Residues: CASSQETQSTDTQYF.